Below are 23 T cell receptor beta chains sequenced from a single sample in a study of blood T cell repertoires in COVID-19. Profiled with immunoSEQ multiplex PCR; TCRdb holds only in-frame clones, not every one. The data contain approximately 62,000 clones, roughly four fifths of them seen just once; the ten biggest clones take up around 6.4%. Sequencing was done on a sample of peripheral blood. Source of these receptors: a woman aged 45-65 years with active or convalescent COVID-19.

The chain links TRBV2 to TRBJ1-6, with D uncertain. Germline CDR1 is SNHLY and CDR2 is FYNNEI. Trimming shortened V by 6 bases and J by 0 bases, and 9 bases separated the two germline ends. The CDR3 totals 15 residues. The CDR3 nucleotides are TGTGCCAGCAGCAAAGAGAGCTCCTATAATTCACCCCTCCACTTT. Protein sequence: CASSKESSYNSPLHF.

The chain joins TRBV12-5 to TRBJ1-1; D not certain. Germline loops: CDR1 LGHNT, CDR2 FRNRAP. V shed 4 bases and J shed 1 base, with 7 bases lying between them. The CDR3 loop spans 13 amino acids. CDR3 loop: CASGYNRNTEAFF. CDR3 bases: TGTGCTAGTGGTTACAACAGGAACACTGAAGCTTTCTTT.

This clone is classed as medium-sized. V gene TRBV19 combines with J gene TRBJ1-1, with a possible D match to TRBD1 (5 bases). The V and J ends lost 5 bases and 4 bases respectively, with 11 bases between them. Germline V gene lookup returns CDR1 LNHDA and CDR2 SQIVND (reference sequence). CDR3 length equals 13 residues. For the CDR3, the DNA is TGTGCCAGTAGTTTACAGGCCAGCACTGAAGCTTTCTTT. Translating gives CASSLQASTEAFF.

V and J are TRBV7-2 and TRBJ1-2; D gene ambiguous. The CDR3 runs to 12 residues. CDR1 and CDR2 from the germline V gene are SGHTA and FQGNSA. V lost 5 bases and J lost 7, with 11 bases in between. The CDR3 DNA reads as TGTGCCAGCAGCGCGGGAAGATCTGGCTACACCTTC. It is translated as CASSAGRSGYTF.

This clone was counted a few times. CDR3 DNA: TGCAGTGCTAGTTGGAGCTCCTACAATGAGCAGTTCTTC. Translation: CSASWSSYNEQFF. V is TRBV20-1 and J is TRBJ2-1; D remains ambiguous. The CDR3 consists of 13 residues. V was cut by 3 bases and J by 0 bases, with 6 bases left in between. Germline-derived CDR1 and CDR2 are DFQATT and SNEGSKA (reference sequence).

CDR3 loop: CASRWPGQGPEKLFF. The CDR3, as DNA: TGTGCAAGTCGCTGGCCGGGACAGGGGCCTGAAAAACTGTTTTTT. This chain joins TRBV12-2 and TRBJ1-4; the table's D call, TRBD1, has no DNA check behind it. TRBV12-2 is classified as a pseudogene. CDR3 length equals 15 residues.

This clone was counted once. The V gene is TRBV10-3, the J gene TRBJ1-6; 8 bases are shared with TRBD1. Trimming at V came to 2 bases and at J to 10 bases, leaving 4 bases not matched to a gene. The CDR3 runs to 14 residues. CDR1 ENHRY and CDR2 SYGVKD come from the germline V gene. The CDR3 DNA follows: TGTGCCATCAGTGAGGAGGACAGGGACTCACCCCTCCACTTT. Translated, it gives CAISEEDRDSPLHF.

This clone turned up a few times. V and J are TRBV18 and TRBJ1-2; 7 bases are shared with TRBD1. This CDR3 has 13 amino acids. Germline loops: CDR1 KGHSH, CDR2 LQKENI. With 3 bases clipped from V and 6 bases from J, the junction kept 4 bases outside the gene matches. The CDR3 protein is CASSPDREHGYTF. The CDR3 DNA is TGTGCCAGCTCACCCGACAGGGAACATGGCTACACCTTC.

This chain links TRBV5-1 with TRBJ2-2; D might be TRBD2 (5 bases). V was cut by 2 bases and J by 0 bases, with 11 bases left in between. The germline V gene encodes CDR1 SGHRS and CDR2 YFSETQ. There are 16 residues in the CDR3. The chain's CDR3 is CASSFSGRSNTGELFF. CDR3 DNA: TGCGCCAGCAGCTTTTCTGGGAGATCGAACACCGGGGAGCTGTTTTTT.

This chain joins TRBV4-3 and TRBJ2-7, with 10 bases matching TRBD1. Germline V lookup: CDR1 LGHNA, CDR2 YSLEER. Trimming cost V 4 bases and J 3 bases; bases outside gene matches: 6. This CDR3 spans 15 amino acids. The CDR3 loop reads CASSPGTGAIYEQYF. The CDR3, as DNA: TGCGCCAGCAGCCCTGGGACAGGGGCCATCTACGAGCAGTACTTC.

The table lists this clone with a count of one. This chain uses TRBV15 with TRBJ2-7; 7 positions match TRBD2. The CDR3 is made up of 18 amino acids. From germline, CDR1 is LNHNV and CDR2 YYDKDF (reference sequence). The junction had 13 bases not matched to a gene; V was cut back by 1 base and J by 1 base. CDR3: CATSRGISGLMPSYEQYF. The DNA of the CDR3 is TGTGCCACCAGCAGAGGAATTAGCGGGTTAATGCCTTCCTACGAGCAGTACTTC.

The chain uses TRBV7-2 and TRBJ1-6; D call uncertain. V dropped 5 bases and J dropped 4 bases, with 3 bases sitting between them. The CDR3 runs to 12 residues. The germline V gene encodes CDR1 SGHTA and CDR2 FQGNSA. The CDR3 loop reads CASSTYNSPLHF. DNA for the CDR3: TGTGCCAGCAGCACTTATAATTCACCCCTCCACTTT.

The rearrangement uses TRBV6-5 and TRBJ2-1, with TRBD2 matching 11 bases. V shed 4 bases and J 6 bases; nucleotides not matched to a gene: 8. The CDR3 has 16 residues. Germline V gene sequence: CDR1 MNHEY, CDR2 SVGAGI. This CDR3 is CASSSSVAGGGNEQFF. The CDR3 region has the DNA TGTGCCAGCAGTTCCAGCGTAGCGGGAGGGGGCAATGAGCAGTTCTTC.

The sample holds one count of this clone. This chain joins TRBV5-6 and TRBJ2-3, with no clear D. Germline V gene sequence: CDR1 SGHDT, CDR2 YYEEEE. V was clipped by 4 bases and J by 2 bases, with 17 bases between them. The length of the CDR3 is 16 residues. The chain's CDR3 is CASSRGFGRYTDTQYF. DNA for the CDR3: TGTGCCAGCAGCCGTGGTTTTGGGCGATACACAGATACGCAGTATTTT.

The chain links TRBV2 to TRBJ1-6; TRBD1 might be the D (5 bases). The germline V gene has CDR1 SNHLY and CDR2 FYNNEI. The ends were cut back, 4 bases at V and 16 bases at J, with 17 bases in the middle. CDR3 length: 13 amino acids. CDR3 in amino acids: CASSASVGRLLHF. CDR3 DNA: TGTGCCAGCAGTGCGTCGGTGGGGCGGCTACTCCACTTT.

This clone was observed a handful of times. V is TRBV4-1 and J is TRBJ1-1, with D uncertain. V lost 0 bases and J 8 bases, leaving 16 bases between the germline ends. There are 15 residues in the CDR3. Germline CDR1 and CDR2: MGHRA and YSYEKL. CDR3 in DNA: TGCGCCAGCAGCCAAGATCCGGATAGTTGGGCAGAAGCTTTCTTT. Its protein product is CASSQDPDSWAEAFF.

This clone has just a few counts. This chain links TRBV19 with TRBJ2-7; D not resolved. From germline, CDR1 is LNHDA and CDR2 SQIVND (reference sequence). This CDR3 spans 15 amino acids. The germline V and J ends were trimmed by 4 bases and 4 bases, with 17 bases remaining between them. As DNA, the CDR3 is TGTGCCAGTAGTAACTCTCCCGTGTATGAGTACGAGCAGTACTTC. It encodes CASSNSPVYEYEQYF.

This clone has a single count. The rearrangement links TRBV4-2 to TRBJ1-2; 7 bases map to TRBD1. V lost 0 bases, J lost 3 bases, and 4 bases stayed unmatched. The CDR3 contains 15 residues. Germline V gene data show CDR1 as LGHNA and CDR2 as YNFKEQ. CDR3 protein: CASSQEQGSDYGYTF. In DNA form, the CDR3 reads TGTGCCAGCAGCCAAGAACAGGGGTCGGACTATGGCTACACCTTC.

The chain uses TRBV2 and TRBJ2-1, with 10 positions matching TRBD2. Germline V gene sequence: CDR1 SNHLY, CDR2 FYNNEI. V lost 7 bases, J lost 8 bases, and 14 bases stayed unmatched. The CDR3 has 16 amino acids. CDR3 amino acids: CASTKNGLAETHEQFF. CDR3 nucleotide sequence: TGTGCCAGCACCAAGAACGGACTAGCGGAGACCCATGAGCAGTTCTTC.

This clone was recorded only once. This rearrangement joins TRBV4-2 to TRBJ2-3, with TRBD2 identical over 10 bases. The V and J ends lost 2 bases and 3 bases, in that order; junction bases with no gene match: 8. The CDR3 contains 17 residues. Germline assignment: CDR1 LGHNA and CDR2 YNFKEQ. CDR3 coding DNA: TGTGCCAGCAGCCAATCACTCGGACTAGCGGATACAGATACGCAGTATTTT. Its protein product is CASSQSLGLADTDTQYF.

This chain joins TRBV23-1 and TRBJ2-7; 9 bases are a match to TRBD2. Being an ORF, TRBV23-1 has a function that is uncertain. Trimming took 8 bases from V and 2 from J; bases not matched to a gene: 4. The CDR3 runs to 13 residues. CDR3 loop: CASGGGEAYEQYF. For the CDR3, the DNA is TGCGCCAGCGGCGGGGGGGAAGCCTACGAGCAGTACTTC.

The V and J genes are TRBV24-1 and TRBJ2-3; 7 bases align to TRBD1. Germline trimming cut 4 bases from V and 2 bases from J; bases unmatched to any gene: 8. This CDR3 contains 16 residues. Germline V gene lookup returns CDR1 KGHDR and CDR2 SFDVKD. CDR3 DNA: TGTGCCACCAGTGAAGGGGGACAGCCACACACAGATACGCAGTATTTT. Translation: CATSEGGQPHTDTQYF.

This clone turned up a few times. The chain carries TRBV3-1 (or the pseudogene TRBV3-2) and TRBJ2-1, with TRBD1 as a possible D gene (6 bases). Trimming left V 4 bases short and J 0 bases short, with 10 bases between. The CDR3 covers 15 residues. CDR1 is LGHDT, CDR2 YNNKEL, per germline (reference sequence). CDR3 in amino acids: CASSRPDSSYNEQFF. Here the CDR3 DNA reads TGTGCCAGCAGCCGACCGGACAGCTCCTACAATGAGCAGTTCTTC.